This TCR beta chain was sequenced during a study of blood T cell repertoires in COVID-19. As for the study in general: Acute and convalescent COVID-19 samples came from the United States, Italy and Spain. PBMCs, B-cell-depleted T cells, or T cells were the source of the cDNA or gDNA that made up the material.

Original handling: Estimates of nucleated cell counts were drawn from the amplification of reference gene primers. TCRdb's table, derived via immunoSEQ multiplex PCR, lists solely in-frame clones and lacks some. The V and J calls and clone size come from that table; D and trimming were worked out from the DNA. The repertoire has nearly 70,000 clones, about nine tenths of them found once; the top ten carry approximately 6.8%. The CDR3 has 16 residues. The germline gives CDR1 KGHSH, CDR2 LQKENI. The junction had 5 bases not matched to a gene; V was cut back by 3 bases and J by 1 base. This receptor was identified in a woman in her seventies with acute or convalescent COVID-19. What was sequenced was peripheral blood. This chain uses TRBV18 with TRBJ2-2, with 7 bases lining up with TRBD1. This CDR3 is CASSPFRTGNTGELFF. CDR3 bases: TGTGCCAGCTCACCCTTTCGGACAGGGAACACCGGGGAGCTGTTTTTT.